This TCR beta chain was observed in a study of CXCR3-negative and CXCR3-positive naive CD8 T cells. CDR1 is SNHLY, CDR2 FYNNEI, per germline. CDR3 size: 11 residues. UMI labels and 5' RACE were used to prepare the TRB cDNA libraries. TCRdb reanalyzed the 5' RACE reads and collapses them to one entry per CDR3 protein, without DNA. The specimen's table records 92,000 or so distinct CDR3 sequences. Source material: naive CXCR3- CD8+ T cells from blood. Regarding subset: CD45RO-CCR7+CD27+CD95- naive CD8+ T cells lacking CXCR3 (TNR3-). The TCR comes from a human donor in good health. Some clones in this sample may be carry-over from other donors' samples. The rearrangement uses TRBV2 and TRBJ1-4. The CDR3 loop is CATQTGEKLFF.